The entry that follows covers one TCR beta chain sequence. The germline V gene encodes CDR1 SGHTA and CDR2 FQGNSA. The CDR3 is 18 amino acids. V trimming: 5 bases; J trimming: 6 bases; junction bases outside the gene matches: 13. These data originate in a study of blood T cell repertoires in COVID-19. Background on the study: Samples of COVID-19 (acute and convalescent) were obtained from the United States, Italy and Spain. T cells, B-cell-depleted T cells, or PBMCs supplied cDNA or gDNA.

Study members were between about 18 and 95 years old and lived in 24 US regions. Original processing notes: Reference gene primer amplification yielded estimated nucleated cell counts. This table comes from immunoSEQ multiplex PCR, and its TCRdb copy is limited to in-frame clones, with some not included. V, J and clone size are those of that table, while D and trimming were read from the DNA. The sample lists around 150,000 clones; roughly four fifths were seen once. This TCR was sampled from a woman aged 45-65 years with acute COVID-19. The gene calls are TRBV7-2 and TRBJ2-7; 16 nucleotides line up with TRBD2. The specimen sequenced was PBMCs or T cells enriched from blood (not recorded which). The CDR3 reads CASSPQPPGLAGGREQYF. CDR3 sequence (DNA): TGTGCCAGCAGCCCACAACCCCCGGGACTAGCGGGAGGGCGCGAGCAGTACTTC.